Listed below are T cell receptor beta chains from one sample, sequenced in a study of cytomegalovirus exposure and HLA in healthy donors. Here immunoSEQ multiplex PCR was the method, and the copy in TCRdb shows in-frame clones only, minus some. The data contain 150,000 to 200,000 clones, about 81% of them singletons. The sequencing sample was made of PBMCs. These receptors came from a woman between 18 and 29 years old in good health and CMV-seronegative. Both conserved end residues are part of each CDR3. Each record gives: clone size, J gene, D gene, V gene, CDR3 DNA, CDR3 protein. A D gene is named only where the DNA matches it firmly. Clone size is stated in some rows and not others, as once, few, many or a class when expanded.

>.|TRBJ1-6|.|TRBV7-9
TGTGCCAGCAGCTTCGCGCGGGGTGGGAGTGATTCACCCCTCCACTTT
CASSFARGGSDSPLHF
>.|TRBJ2-5|.|TRBV7-6
TGTGCCAGCAGCAGCCGGCTCGACCCAGGGGCTGCAGAGACCCAGTACTTC
CASSSRLDPGAAETQYF
>.|TRBJ2-2|TRBD1|TRBV4-1
TGCGCCAGCAGCCAAGATTCACAGGGGTACGGGGAGCTGTTTTTT
CASSQDSQGYGELFF
>.|TRBJ1-2|TRBD1|TRBV9
TGTGCCAGCACCGGTTGGGACAGGGGGACAAATGGCTACACCTTC
CASTGWDRGTNGYTF
>.|TRBJ2-7|.|TRBV11-2
TGTGCCAGCAGCCCTGGCCCCCGGGTCGCCTACGAGCAGTACTTC
CASSPGPRVAYEQYF
>.|TRBJ2-1|TRBD2|TRBV11-2
TGTGCCAGCAGCTTACCAAGGAGCGGGAGGGCCCTCAATGAGCAGTTCTTC
CASSLPRSGRALNEQFF
>.|TRBJ2-2|.|TRBV6-6
TGTGCCACCCGACTGAGGCGGAACACCGGGGAGCTGTTTTTT
CATRLRRNTGELFF
>.|TRBJ2-7|.|TRBV6-6
TGTGCCAGCAGTTACTCGTCGGTGGGGGGAACCTACGAGCAGTACTTC
CASSYSSVGGTYEQYF
>once|TRBJ2-7|TRBD2|TRBV6-6
TGTGCCAGCAGTTACTCGATAGGACTAGCGGGAGGCGAGCAGTACTTC
CASSYSIGLAGGEQYF
>.|TRBJ1-3|.|TRBV18
TGTGCCAGCTCATCGCTGGGGGCTGGTGGAAACACCATATATTTT
CASSSLGAGGNTIYF
>.|TRBJ1-6|.|TRBV28
TGTGCCAGCAGTTTTCTCGTCGGTTATAATTCACCCCTCCACTTT
CASSFLVGYNSPLHF
>.|TRBJ2-7|TRBD1|TRBV5-8
TGCGCCAGCAGCCCCGGACAGGGTGGCTACGAGCAGTACTTC
CASSPGQGGYEQYF
>.|TRBJ1-1|.|TRBV20-1
TGCAGTGCTGGGCTGTACAGTGAAGCTTTCTTT
CSAGLYSEAFF
>.|TRBJ1-5|.|TRBV7-2
TGTGCCAGCAGCTTTGACACAACCAATCAGCCCCAGCATTTT
CASSFDTTNQPQHF
>.|TRBJ2-5|.|TRBV6-5
TGTGCCAGCAGTAGGGCACAGGGATTGGAGACCCAGTACTTC
CASSRAQGLETQYF
>.|TRBJ2-5|TRBD2|TRBV2
TGTGCCAGCATCCCTAGCGGGTACTCTGGAGAGACCCAGTACTTC
CASIPSGYSGETQYF
>.|TRBJ2-7|TRBD2|TRBV5-1
TGCGCCAGCAGCTTTGGGGGGGGAGGCTACGAGCAGTACTTC
CASSFGGGGYEQYF
>.|TRBJ1-1|.|TRBV7-6
TGTGCCAGCAGCGTCGATTCCCAGATGAACACTGAAGCTTTCTTT
CASSVDSQMNTEAFF
>.|TRBJ1-5|.|TRBV2
TGTGCCAGCAGTTGGCAGGTGGCCCGCGGGATTAGCAATCAGCCCCAGCATTTT
CASSWQVARGISNQPQHF
>.|TRBJ1-5|.|TRBV6-5
TGTGCCAGCAGTTACAGGGGCGGTCAGCCCCAGCATTTT
CASSYRGGQPQHF
>.|TRBJ2-2|.|TRBV6-5
TGTGCCAGCAGTGCAGGGCTAGGGGCCGGGGAGCTGTTTTTT
CASSAGLGAGELFF
>.|TRBJ1-3|.|TRBV6-8
TGTGCCAGCAGTTACAGGGGAAGCTCTGGAAACACCATATATTTT
CASSYRGSSGNTIYF
>.|TRBJ2-3|.|TRBV15
TGTGCCACCAGCAGAGATCTAGAGTTTAGCACAGATACGCAGTATTTT
CATSRDLEFSTDTQYF
>.|TRBJ1-4|TRBD1|TRBV29-1
TGCAGCGTTGAGGGGACAGGGGGCGAGGAACTGTTTTTT
CSVEGTGGEELFF
>.|TRBJ2-7|TRBD1|TRBV5-1
TGCGCCAGCAGCTTGAACCCACAGGGGAAGGACTACGAGCAGTACTTC
CASSLNPQGKDYEQYF
>.|TRBJ1-3|.|TRBV18
TGTGCCAGCTCACCGGACAGCACTGGAAACACCATATATTTT
CASSPDSTGNTIYF
>.|TRBJ1-1|TRBD1|TRBV10-3
TGTGCCATCAGTGAACGGACAGGGCAAAACACTGAAGCTTTCTTT
CAISERTGQNTEAFF
>.|TRBJ1-4|.|TRBV7-9
TGTTCCAGCAGCTTCCTCTTCCGGGGAGCTAATGAAAAACTGTTTTTT
CSSSFLFRGANEKLFF
>few|TRBJ2-5|TRBD1|TRBV29-1
TGCAGCGTTGAACGGGACAGGGTGGGAGAGACCCAGTACTTC
CSVERDRVGETQYF
>once|TRBJ2-3|TRBD2|TRBV19
TGTGCCAGTAGTAGAGCTAGCGGGGCAAAAACAGATACGCAGTATTTT
CASSRASGAKTDTQYF
>once|TRBJ1-3|TRBD1|TRBV5-4
TGTGCCAGCAGCTTACAGGGGGGAGGAAACACCATATATTTT
CASSLQGGGNTIYF
>.|TRBJ2-1|.|TRBV6-1
TGTGCCAGCAGTGAACTAGCTATGCAGTTCTTC
CASSELAMQFF
>.|TRBJ2-5|TRBD2|TRBV5-4
TGTGCCAGCAGTGTGGGGGGGGTCCGAGAGACCCAGTACTTC
CASSVGGVRETQYF
>.|TRBJ2-7|.|TRBV30
TGTGCCTGGAGTCTTCCCTCCTACGAGCAGTACTTC
CAWSLPSYEQYF
>few|TRBJ1-4|.|TRBV6-5
TGTGCCAGCAGGGAATCAGGGGACGGAAATGAAAAACTGTTTTTT
CASRESGDGNEKLFF
>.|TRBJ2-5|TRBD1|TRBV29-1
TGCAGCGTCCGTCTACAGGGGCAGGGAGAGACCCAGTACTTC
CSVRLQGQGETQYF
>.|TRBJ2-7|.|TRBV6-5
TGTGCCAGCAGCCCTAGACAGAGGAGCGAGCAGTACTTC
CASSPRQRSEQYF
>.|TRBJ2-1|TRBD2|TRBV7-3
TGTGCCAGCAGCTCCGCTCCTAGCGGGGGCTACAATGAGCAGTTCTTC
CASSSAPSGGYNEQFF
>.|TRBJ2-7|.|TRBV12-5
TGTGCTAGTGGTTTAGGACTCGCGGATGGGCAGTACTTC
CASGLGLADGQYF
>.|TRBJ1-1|.|TRBV7-9
TGTGCCAGCAGCTTCGACGGCTCCCCAGGCGCTGAAGCTTTCTTT
CASSFDGSPGAEAFF
>.|TRBJ1-4|.|TRBV7-9
TGTGCCAGCAGCCAATACAGAACAACTAATGAAAAACTGTTTTTT
CASSQYRTTNEKLFF
>.|TRBJ2-5|TRBD2|TRBV5-1
TGCGCCAGCAGCGTTAGCGGGAGAGGCGGAGAGACCCAGTACTTC
CASSVSGRGGETQYF
>once|TRBJ1-1|TRBD1|TRBV30
TGTGCCAAGGGGGCCTTGTCCCCTGAAGCTTTCTTT
CAKGALSPEAFF
>.|TRBJ1-5|TRBD1|TRBV18
TGTGCCAGCTCACCACGGGGACAGCAAAGCAATCAGCCCCAGCATTTT
CASSPRGQQSNQPQHF
>.|TRBJ1-1|.|TRBV28
TGTGCCAGCAGCAAACCCTTTGACAGGAGAACTGAAGCTTTCTTT
CASSKPFDRRTEAFF
>.|TRBJ2-7|TRBD2|TRBV29-1
TGCAGCGCCATTGAGCTAGCGGGAGCCTCCCACGAGCAGTACTTC
CSAIELAGASHEQYF
>few|TRBJ2-3|TRBD1|TRBV14
TGTGCCAGCAGCCCTCCGGACAGGGGTTCTGATACGCAGTATTTT
CASSPPDRGSDTQYF
>.|TRBJ2-1|TRBD2|TRBV19
TGTGCCAGTAGTATTGGGCTAGCGGGGGGGCATAATGAGCAGTTCTTC
CASSIGLAGGHNEQFF
>.|TRBJ2-1|.|TRBV4-3
TGCGCCAGCAGCCAACTTAGCGCCAACGAGCAGTTCTTC
CASSQLSANEQFF
>medium-sized|TRBJ2-7|TRBD1|TRBV11-1
TGTGCCAGCAGCCACTCCGGGACAGCATATTACGAGCAGTACTTC
CASSHSGTAYYEQYF
>.|TRBJ1-1|.|TRBV30
TGTGCCTGGAGTCCACCGTCTGAGGAAGCTTTCTTT
CAWSPPSEEAFF
>.|TRBJ1-1|.|TRBV14
TGTGCCAGCAGCCAACAGTGGCACACTGAAGCTTTCTTT
CASSQQWHTEAFF
>.|TRBJ1-2|.|TRBV4-1
TGCGCCAGCAGCCAATTTAGTAGGGAGAGGGATGGCTACACCTTC
CASSQFSRERDGYTF
>once|TRBJ2-7|TRBD2|TRBV5-4
TGTGCCAGCAGCTCGTCTAGCGGGAGACTCGGCGAGCAGTACTTC
CASSSSSGRLGEQYF
>.|TRBJ1-5|.|TRBV7-6
TGTGCCAGCAGCTTAGCCGAAGGAGCGCCCCAGCATTTT
CASSLAEGAPQHF
>.|TRBJ1-5|.|TRBV5-6
TGTGCCAGCAGCTTTTCGGCGGCAGGCAATCAGCCCCAGCATTTT
CASSFSAAGNQPQHF
>.|TRBJ2-1|TRBD2|TRBV5-1
TGCGCCAGCAGCTGGGGGACGGGGGGGAATGAGCAGTTCTTC
CASSWGTGGNEQFF
>.|TRBJ2-7|.|TRBV19
TGTGCCAGTAGTATAGGAACGCGGGGCTCCTACGAGCAGTACTTC
CASSIGTRGSYEQYF